This T cell receptor (beta chain) was sequenced during a study of shared clonotypes between healthy human individuals. Study as a whole: In total, the donors were two women and three men aged 18 to 49.

Original analysis: Filtering was not the same, since immunoSEQ gave junction-only sequences without quality scores. The repertoire was sequenced with immunoSEQ multiplex PCR; TCRdb's copy has only in-frame clones and lacks some. V, J and clone size are those of that table, while D and trimming were read from the DNA. The sample comprises some 1,400,000 clones, roughly 95% of which are singletons, and roughly 1.2% rests with the top ten. Germline V gene data show CDR1 as LGHNT and CDR2 as FRNRAP. V lost 4 bases to trimming and J lost 0 bases, with 25 bases between them. This CDR3 is built from 20 residues.

The receptor comes from a man aged 25-40 years in good health. The sample consisted of naive CD4+ T cells sorted from blood. Noted subset: CD45RA+ positively selected. This chain links TRBV12-5 with TRBJ1-5; unclear D gene. This CDR3 reads CASGYNGMPFNYHSNQPQHF. The CDR3 coding sequence is TGTGCTAGTGGTTATAATGGGATGCCATTCAATTACCATAGCAATCAGCCCCAGCATTTT.